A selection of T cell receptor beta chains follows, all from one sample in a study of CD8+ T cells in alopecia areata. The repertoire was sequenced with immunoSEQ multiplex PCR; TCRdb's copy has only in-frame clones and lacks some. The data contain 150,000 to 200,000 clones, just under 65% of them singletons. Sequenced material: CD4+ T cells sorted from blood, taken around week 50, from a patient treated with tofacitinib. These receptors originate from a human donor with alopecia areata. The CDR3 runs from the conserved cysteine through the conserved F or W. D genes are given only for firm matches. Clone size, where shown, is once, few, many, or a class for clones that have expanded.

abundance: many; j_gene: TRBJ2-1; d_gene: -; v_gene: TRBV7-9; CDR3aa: CASSFWTGVSYNEQFF; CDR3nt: TGTGCCAGCAGCTTTTGGACTGGGGTATCCTACAATGAGCAGTTCTTC
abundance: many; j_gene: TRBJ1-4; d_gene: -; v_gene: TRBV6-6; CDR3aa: CASSYQSNEKLFF; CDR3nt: TGTGCCAGCAGTTACCAATCGAATGAAAAACTGTTTTTT
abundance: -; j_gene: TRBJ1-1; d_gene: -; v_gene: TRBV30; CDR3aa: CACWTLNTEAFF; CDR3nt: TGTGCCTGTTGGACATTGAACACTGAAGCTTTCTTT
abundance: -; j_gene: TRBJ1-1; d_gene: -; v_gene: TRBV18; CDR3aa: CASSPIIGDTEAFF; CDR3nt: TGTGCCAGCTCACCCATCATAGGGGACACTGAAGCTTTCTTT
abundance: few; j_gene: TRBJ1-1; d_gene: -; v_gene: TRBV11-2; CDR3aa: CASSLVGRGMEAFF; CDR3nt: TGTGCCAGCAGCTTAGTGGGGAGGGGGATGGAAGCTTTCTTT
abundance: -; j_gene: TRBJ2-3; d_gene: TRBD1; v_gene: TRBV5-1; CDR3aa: CASSKSGGAGDTQYF; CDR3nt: TGCGCCAGCAGCAAGTCAGGGGGCGCCGGGGATACGCAGTATTTT
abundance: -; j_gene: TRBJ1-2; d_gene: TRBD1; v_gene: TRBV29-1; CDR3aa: CSVEDRGQGINYGYTF; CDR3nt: TGCAGCGTTGAAGACAGGGGACAGGGAATAAACTATGGCTACACCTTC
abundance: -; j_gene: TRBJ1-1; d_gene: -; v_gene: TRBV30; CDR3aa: CAWRPRNTEAFF; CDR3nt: TGTGCCTGGAGACCCAGGAACACTGAAGCTTTCTTT
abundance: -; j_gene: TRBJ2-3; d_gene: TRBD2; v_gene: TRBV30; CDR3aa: CAWTASGDTQYF; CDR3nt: TGTGCCTGGACGGCTAGCGGCGATACGCAGTATTTT
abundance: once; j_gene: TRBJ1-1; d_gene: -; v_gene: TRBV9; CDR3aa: CASSVMDRENTEAFF; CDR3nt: TGTGCCAGCAGCGTAATGGACCGTGAGAACACTGAAGCTTTCTTT
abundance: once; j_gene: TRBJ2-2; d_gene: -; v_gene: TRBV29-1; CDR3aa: CSVSQGIAGELFF; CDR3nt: TGCAGCGTTTCTCAGGGGATCGCCGGGGAGCTGTTTTTT
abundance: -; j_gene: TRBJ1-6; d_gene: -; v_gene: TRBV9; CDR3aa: CASSVDGSSYNSPLHF; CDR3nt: TGTGCCAGCAGCGTAGACGGGAGCTCCTATAATTCACCCCTCCACTTT
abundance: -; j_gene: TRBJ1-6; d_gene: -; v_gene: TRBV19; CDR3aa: CASSPPTGNNSPLHF; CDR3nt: TGTGCCAGTAGTCCTCCGACGGGAAATAATTCACCCCTCCACTTT
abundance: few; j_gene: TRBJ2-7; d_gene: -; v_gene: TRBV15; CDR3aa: CATSRDSGPYEQYF; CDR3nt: TGTGCCACCAGCAGAGATTCGGGTCCCTACGAGCAGTACTTC
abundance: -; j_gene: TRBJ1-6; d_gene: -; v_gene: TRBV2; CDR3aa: CARGTGPRSPLHF; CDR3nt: TGTGCCAGGGGGACCGGGCCGAGATCACCCCTCCACTTT
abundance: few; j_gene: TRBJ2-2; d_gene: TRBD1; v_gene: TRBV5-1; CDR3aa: CASSKGQDTGELFF; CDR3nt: TGCGCCAGCAGCAAAGGACAGGACACCGGGGAGCTGTTTTTT
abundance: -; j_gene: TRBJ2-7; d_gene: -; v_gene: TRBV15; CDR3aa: CATSTDSTLYEQYF; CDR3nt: TGTGCCACCAGCACCGACAGTACCCTATACGAGCAGTACTTC
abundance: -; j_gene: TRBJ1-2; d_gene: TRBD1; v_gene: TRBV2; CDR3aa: CASSARGTGGQGYTF; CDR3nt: TGTGCCAGCAGTGCCCGAGGGACAGGGGGCCAGGGCTACACCTTC
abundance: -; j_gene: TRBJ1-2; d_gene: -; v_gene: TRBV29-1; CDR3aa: CSVDEFLSYGYTF; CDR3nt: TGCAGCGTTGATGAATTCCTGAGCTATGGCTACACCTTC
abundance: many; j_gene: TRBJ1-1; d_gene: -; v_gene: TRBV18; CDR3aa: CASSPGQNTEAFF; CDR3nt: TGTGCCAGCTCCCCGGGACAGAACACTGAAGCTTTCTTT
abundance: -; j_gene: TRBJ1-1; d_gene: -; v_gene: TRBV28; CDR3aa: CASISGTRAVNTEAFF; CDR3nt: TGTGCCAGCATTTCCGGGACTCGGGCAGTGAACACTGAAGCTTTCTTT
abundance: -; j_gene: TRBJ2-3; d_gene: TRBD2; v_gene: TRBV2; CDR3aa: CASGRGVTDTQYF; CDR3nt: TGTGCCAGCGGGAGGGGAGTCACAGATACGCAGTATTTT
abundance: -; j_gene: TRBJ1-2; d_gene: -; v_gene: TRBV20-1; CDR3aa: CSARDVDGYTF; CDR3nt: TGCAGTGCTAGGGACGTCGATGGCTACACCTTC
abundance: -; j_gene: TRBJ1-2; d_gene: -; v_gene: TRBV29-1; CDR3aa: CSVESGGYGYTF; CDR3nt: TGCAGCGTTGAATCTGGGGGCTATGGCTACACCTTC
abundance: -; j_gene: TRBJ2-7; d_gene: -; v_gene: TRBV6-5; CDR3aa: CASSQTQGSEQYF; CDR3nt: TGTGCCAGCAGTCAAACACAGGGATCCGAGCAGTACTTC
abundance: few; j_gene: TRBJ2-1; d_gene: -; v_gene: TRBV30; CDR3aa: CAADLQTSNEQFF; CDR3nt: TGTGCCGCCGACCTTCAAACTAGCAATGAGCAGTTCTTC
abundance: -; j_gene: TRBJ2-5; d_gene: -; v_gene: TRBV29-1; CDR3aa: CSARNLETQYF; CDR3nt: TGCAGCGCCAGGAACCTGGAGACCCAGTACTTC
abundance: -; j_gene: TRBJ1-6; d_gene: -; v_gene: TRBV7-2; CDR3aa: CASSPSTGYNSPLHF; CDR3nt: TGTGCCAGCAGCCCAAGCACAGGGTATAATTCACCCCTCCACTTT
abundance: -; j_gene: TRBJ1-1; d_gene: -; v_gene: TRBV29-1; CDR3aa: CSAKPGGRPMNTEAFF; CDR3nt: TGCAGCGCCAAACCTGGGGGGAGACCTATGAACACTGAAGCTTTCTTT
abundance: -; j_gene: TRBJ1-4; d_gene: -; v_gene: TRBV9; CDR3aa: CASSVVGGNQLFF; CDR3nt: TGTGCCAGCAGCGTAGTGGGGGGCAACCAACTGTTTTTT
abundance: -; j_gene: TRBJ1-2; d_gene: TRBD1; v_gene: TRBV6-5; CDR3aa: CASRLGGQGFYGYTF; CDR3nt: TGTGCCAGCCGCCTGGGGGGACAGGGCTTCTATGGCTACACCTTC
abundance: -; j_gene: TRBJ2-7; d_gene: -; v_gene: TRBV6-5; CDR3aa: CASRSVHEQYF; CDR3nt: TGTGCCAGCAGATCGGTCCACGAGCAGTACTTC
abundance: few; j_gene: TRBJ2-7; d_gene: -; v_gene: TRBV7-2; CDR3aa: CASSLGTGQGYEQYF; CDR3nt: TGTGCCAGCAGCTTAGGGACCGGACAAGGGTACGAGCAGTACTTC
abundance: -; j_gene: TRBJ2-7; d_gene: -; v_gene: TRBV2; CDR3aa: CASSRSYEQYF; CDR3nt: TGTGCCAGCAGTCGATCCTACGAGCAGTACTTC
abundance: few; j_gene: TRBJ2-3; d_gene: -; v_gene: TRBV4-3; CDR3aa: CASSQSPRAEDKDTQYF; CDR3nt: TGCGCCAGCAGCCAATCCCCCCGGGCAGAAGATAAAGATACGCAGTATTTT
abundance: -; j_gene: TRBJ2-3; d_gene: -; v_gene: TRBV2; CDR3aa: CASSDRVGDTQYF; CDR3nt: TGTGCCAGCAGTGACAGGGTCGGAGATACGCAGTATTTT
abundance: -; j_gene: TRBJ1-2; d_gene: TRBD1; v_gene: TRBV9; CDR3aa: CASSPGVGQGEIYGYTF; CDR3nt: TGTGCCAGCAGTCCGGGGGTCGGACAGGGGGAAATCTATGGCTACACCTTC
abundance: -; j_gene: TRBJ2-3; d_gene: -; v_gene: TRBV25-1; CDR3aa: CASSVDYTQYF; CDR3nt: TGTGCCAGCAGTGTTGATTATACGCAGTATTTT
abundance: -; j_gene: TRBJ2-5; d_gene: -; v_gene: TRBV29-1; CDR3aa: CSFESSVRKETQYF; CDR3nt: TGCAGCTTTGAATCTAGCGTAAGAAAAGAGACCCAGTACTTC
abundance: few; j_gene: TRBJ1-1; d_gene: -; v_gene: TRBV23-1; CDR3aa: CASIQVEGQNTEAFF; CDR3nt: TGCGCCAGCATCCAAGTGGAGGGGCAAAACACTGAAGCTTTCTTT
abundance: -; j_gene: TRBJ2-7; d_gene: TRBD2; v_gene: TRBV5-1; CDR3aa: CASSLGTSNSEQYF; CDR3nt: TGCGCCAGCAGCTTAGGGACTAGCAATTCCGAGCAGTACTTC
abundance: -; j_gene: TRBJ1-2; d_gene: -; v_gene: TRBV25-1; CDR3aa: CASNGHDYGYTF; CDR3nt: TGTGCCAGTAACGGGCACGACTATGGCTACACCTTC
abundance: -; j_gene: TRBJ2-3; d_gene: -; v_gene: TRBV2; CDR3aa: CASTLTRSTDTQYF; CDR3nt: TGTGCCAGCACGCTGACTAGGAGCACAGATACGCAGTATTTT
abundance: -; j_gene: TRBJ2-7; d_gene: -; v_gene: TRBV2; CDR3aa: CASTLSAGNYEQYF; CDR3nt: TGTGCCAGCACCCTAAGCGCAGGGAACTACGAGCAGTACTTC
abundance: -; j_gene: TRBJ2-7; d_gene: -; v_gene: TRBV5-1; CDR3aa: CASSLVSSYEQYF; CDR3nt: TGCGCCAGCAGCTTGGTCAGTTCCTACGAGCAGTACTTC
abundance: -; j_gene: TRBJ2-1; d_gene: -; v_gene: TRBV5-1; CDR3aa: CASSKGTAPNEQFF; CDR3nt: TGCGCCAGCAGCAAAGGGACTGCCCCCAATGAGCAGTTCTTC
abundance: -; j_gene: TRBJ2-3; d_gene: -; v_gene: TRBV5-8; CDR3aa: CASSLDQGADTQYF; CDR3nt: TGTGCCAGCAGCTTGGACCAGGGCGCAGATACGCAGTATTTT
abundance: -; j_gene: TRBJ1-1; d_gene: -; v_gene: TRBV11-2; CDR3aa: CASSPPGGMTEAFF; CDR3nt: TGTGCCAGCAGCCCCCCGGGGGGGATGACTGAAGCTTTCTTT
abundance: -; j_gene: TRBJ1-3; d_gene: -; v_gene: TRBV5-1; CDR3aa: CASSLGGVNSGNTIYF; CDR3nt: TGCGCCAGCAGCTTGGGAGGCGTAAACTCTGGAAACACCATATATTTT
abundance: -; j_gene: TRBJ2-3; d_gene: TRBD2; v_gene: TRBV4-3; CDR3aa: CASSPGLANTDTQYF; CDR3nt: TGCGCCAGCAGCCCTGGACTAGCGAACACAGATACGCAGTATTTT
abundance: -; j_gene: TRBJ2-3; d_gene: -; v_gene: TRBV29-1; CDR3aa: CSVVGSTDTQYF; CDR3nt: TGCAGCGTTGTAGGGAGCACAGATACGCAGTATTTT
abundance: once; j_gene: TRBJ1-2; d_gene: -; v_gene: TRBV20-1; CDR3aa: CSAGRGEGYTF; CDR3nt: TGCAGTGCCGGACGGGGGGAAGGCTACACCTTC
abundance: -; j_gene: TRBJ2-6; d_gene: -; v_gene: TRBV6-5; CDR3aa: CASSYFDSGANVLTF; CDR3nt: TGTGCCAGCAGTTACTTTGACTCTGGGGCCAACGTCCTGACTTTC